These 27 T cell receptor beta chains were all obtained from the same sample, sequenced in a study of cytomegalovirus exposure and HLA in healthy donors. It was with 60 Vbeta and 13 Jbeta primers that the PCR ran. Some clones are missing from TCRdb's copy, which holds only in-frame ones; the method was immunoSEQ multiplex PCR. The repertoire has 150,000 to 200,000 clones, roughly 74% of them found once; the top ten carry about 6%. The sequenced material came from PBMCs. The receptors originated from a woman in her twenties or thirties in good health and CMV-seropositive.

This chain joins TRBV28 and TRBJ1-2; D unresolved. This CDR3 spans 11 amino acids. Trimming left V 8 bases short and J 3 bases short, with 7 bases between. Germline V gene sequence: CDR1 MDHEN, CDR2 SYDVKM. The CDR3 region has the DNA TGTGCCAGCGCCGGTGACTATGGCTACACCTTC. Its protein is CASAGDYGYTF.

This clone occurred once. The chain carries TRBV7-2 and TRBJ2-5, with TRBD1 as a possible D gene (6 bases). The CDR3 loop spans 16 amino acids. Per the germline V gene, CDR1 is SGHTA and CDR2 is FQGNSA. Trimming removed 0 bases at V and 2 bases at J, with 13 bases between. CDR3 amino acids: CASSLARQVTQETQYF. The CDR3 bases are TGTGCCAGCAGCTTAGCGAGACAGGTCACTCAAGAGACCCAGTACTTC.

The chain is built from TRBV7-9 and TRBJ1-1; TRBD1 is a possible D gene (6 bases). The CDR3 spans 14 residues. V shed 5 bases and J shed 1 base, with 11 bases lying between them. Germline values: CDR1 SEHNR, CDR2 FQNEAQ (reference sequence). The CDR3 reads CASSPRTANTEAFF. The CDR3 DNA sequence: TGTGCCAGCAGCCCCCGGACAGCGAACACTGAAGCTTTCTTT.

V is TRBV6-1 and J is TRBJ2-6; 9 bases are a match to TRBD2. This CDR3 comprises 18 residues. Germline CDR1 is MNHNS and CDR2 is SASEGT. Trimming removed 2 bases from V and 0 bases from J; junction bases left unmatched: 5. The CDR3 nucleotides are TGTGCCAGCAGTGAAAGGACTAGCGAGAGCTCTGGGGCCAACGTCCTGACTTTC. The encoded protein is CASSERTSESSGANVLTF.

The J gene is TRBJ1-4, the V gene TRBV6-5, with 8 bases matching TRBD1. This CDR3 has 16 amino acids. J was trimmed by 8 bases and V by 2 bases; bases with no gene match: 10. Germline V CDR1 and CDR2: MNHEY, SVGAGI. DNA of the CDR3: TGTGCCAGCAGTTACCTCGGGACAGGAGTAGACGAAAAACTGTTTTTT. Translation: CASSYLGTGVDEKLFF.

The rearrangement joins TRBV10-3 to TRBJ2-7; 9 bases align to TRBD1. CDR1 and CDR2 from the germline V gene are ENHRY and SYGVKD. J was trimmed by 3 bases and V by 0 bases; bases with no gene match: 3. This CDR3 has 15 amino acids. CDR3 DNA: TGTGCCATCAGTGAGTCGATGGACAGGGGCTACGAGCAGTACTTC. Its translation is CAISESMDRGYEQYF.

The chain carries TRBV7-2 and TRBJ2-3, with a weak D call TRBD2 (5 bases). Germline V gene lookup returns CDR1 SGHTA and CDR2 FQGNSA. The germline V and J ends were trimmed by 1 base and 2 bases, with 10 bases remaining between them. The CDR3 covers 15 residues. The CDR3 DNA reads TGTGCCAGCAGCTTAGGGACTGGGGTCACAGATACGCAGTATTTT. It specifies CASSLGTGVTDTQYF.

This clone has just one count. The chain uses TRBV5-4 and TRBJ1-1; 9 bases are a match to TRBD1. From germline, CDR1 is SGHNT and CDR2 YYREEE (reference sequence). The CDR3 totals 14 residues. With 3 bases clipped from V and 6 bases from J, the junction kept 6 bases outside the gene matches. The CDR3 protein is CASSSGTGRAEAFF. The CDR3 DNA reads TGTGCCAGCAGCTCCGGGACAGGGCGCGCTGAAGCTTTCTTT.

The V and J genes are TRBV4-2 and TRBJ1-3, with TRBD1 matching 7 bases. The CDR3 totals 16 residues. V lost 3 bases, J lost 0 bases, and 5 bases stayed unmatched. Germline V gene data show CDR1 as LGHNA and CDR2 as YNFKEQ. The DNA of the CDR3 is TGTGCCAGCAGCCAGGGGGACAGTAGCTCTGGAAACACCATATATTTT. It codes for CASSQGDSSSGNTIYF.

The J gene is TRBJ2-5, the V gene TRBV7-9, with 7 bases lining up with TRBD1. The germline V gene encodes CDR1 SEHNR and CDR2 FQNEAQ (reference sequence). V lost 5 bases to trimming and J lost 0 bases; unmatched junction nucleotides: 3. This CDR3 region has 14 residues. The CDR3 region has the DNA TGTGCCAGCAGCGGGGGACAGTACCAAGAGACCCAGTACTTC. It is translated as CASSGGQYQETQYF.

The V gene is TRBV27, the J gene TRBJ1-1; D is undetermined. CDR1 and CDR2 from the germline V gene are MNHEY and SMNVEV (reference sequence). The CDR3 is made up of 12 amino acids. Trimming cost V 6 bases and J 2 bases, with 7 bases left between them. The CDR3 spells CASRRGNTEAFF. The CDR3 DNA is TGTGCCAGCAGGCGGGGAAACACTGAAGCTTTCTTT.

This CDR3 is CASSGAGGSTDTQYF. In DNA form, the CDR3 reads TGTGCCAGCTCAGGTGCGGGAGGAAGCACAGATACGCAGTATTTT. V gene TRBV18 combines with J gene TRBJ2-3; 8 bases agree with TRBD2. The germline V gene encodes CDR1 KGHSH and CDR2 LQKENI. This CDR3 contains 15 residues. The V and J ends lost 5 bases and 0 bases, in that order; junction bases with no gene match: 4.

For this clone: The sample contains more than one DNA sequence encoding this CDR3. CDR3 protein: CASSAGVYGYTF. CDR3 in DNA: TGTGCCAGCAGCGCAGGGGTCTATGGCTACACCTTC. The chain combines TRBV9 with TRBJ1-2; TRBD1 is a possible D gene (6 bases). The V end lost 3 bases, the J end lost 4 bases, and 7 bases lay between the germline ends. The germline CDR1 and CDR2 sequences are SGDLS and YYNGEE. The CDR3 is 12 residues long.

V and J are TRBV7-6 and TRBJ1-5; 8 bases are shared with TRBD1. J was trimmed by 0 bases and V by 1 base; bases with no gene match: 2. Germline lookup yields CDR1 SGHVS and CDR2 FNYEAQ. This CDR3 is built from 16 residues. The CDR3 coding sequence is TGTGCCAGCAGCTTAGGGACAGGGAATAGCAATCAGCCCCAGCATTTT. Protein sequence: CASSLGTGNSNQPQHF.

This chain uses TRBV18 with TRBJ1-4; D unclear. CDR3 length: 16 amino acids. Germline V gene data show CDR1 as KGHSH and CDR2 as LQKENI. V was pared by 2 bases and J by 3 bases, with 13 bases between. The CDR3 loop reads CASSPSPRAANEKLFF. CDR3 sequence (DNA): TGTGCCAGCTCACCATCCCCGAGGGCGGCTAATGAAAAACTGTTTTTT.

V usage is TRBV5-4 and J usage is TRBJ1-4; D is ambiguous. This CDR3 has 15 amino acids. Trimming took off 3 bases at V and 8 bases at J, with 17 bases between the two ends. Germline V CDR1 and CDR2: SGHNT, YYREEE (reference sequence). The CDR3 sequence is CASSSEGGRREKLFF. CDR3 DNA: TGTGCCAGCAGCTCTGAGGGCGGCCGGAGGGAAAAACTGTTTTTT.

The rearrangement uses TRBV5-4 and TRBJ1-3; 7 positions match TRBD1. The V gene end was trimmed by 3 bases and the J gene end by 0 bases; junction bases not matched to a gene: 6. The CDR3 loop spans 16 amino acids. Looked up from germline, CDR1 is SGHNT and CDR2 is YYREEE (reference sequence). CDR3 nucleotides: TGTGCCAGCAGCTCGGGACAGCTGAGCTCTGGAAACACCATATATTTT. This gives the protein CASSSGQLSSGNTIYF.

In its sample, this clone was seen once. The chain has TRBV11-3 and TRBJ1-1; TRBD1 is a possible D gene (5 bases). The V gene's germline CDR1 is SGHNT and CDR2 YENEEA. The V gene lost 5 bases and the J gene lost 7 bases, with 20 bases spanning the gap. The CDR3 loop spans 15 amino acids. The CDR3 loop is CASSPGGTSRGEAFF. CDR3 coding DNA: TGTGCCAGCAGCCCGGGGGGGACTTCCCGGGGTGAAGCTTTCTTT.

This clone was recorded a few times. V usage is TRBV28 and J usage is TRBJ1-5, with TRBD1 identical over 8 bases. Germline V gene lookup returns CDR1 MDHEN and CDR2 SYDVKM. J lost 9 bases, V lost 6 bases, and 19 bases had no gene match. The CDR3 covers 17 residues. Here the CDR3 reads CASRMETGQDLSRPQHF. The CDR3 DNA follows: TGTGCCAGCAGAATGGAAACGGGACAGGACCTTTCGCGGCCCCAGCATTTT.

Comment on this clone: This sample also contains other DNA sequences that code for the same CDR3. This rearrangement joins TRBV5-1 to TRBJ2-7, with no clear D. Germline V gives CDR1 SGHRS, CDR2 YFSETQ. V was clipped by 0 bases and J by 1 base, with 5 bases between them. The CDR3 is 13 residues long. CDR3 in DNA: TGCGCCAGCAGCTTGGGGCAATCCTACGAGCAGTACTTC. It codes for CASSLGQSYEQYF.

The V and J genes are TRBV5-1 and TRBJ1-1; the match to TRBD1 covers 7 bases. V trimming: 7 bases; J trimming: 4 bases; junction bases outside the gene matches: 10. The CDR3 length is 14 residues. Germline CDR1 reads SGHRS; CDR2 reads YFSETQ. Here the CDR3 DNA reads TGCGCCAGCGGGAGAGACAGGGCAACCACTGAAGCTTTCTTT. Its translation: CASGRDRATTEAFF.

This clone was counted a single time. The V call is TRBV27, the J call TRBJ2-5; 7 bases map to TRBD2. With 0 bases clipped from V and 2 bases from J, the junction kept 12 bases outside the gene matches. CDR1 is MNHEY, CDR2 SMNVEV, per germline (reference sequence). This CDR3 has 18 residues. In DNA, the CDR3 is TGTGCCAGCAGTTTATCGTGGGCCACCAGCGGGGCGCAAGAGACCCAGTACTTC. It is translated as CASSLSWATSGAQETQYF.

This clone was observed a single time. The chain uses TRBV7-2 and TRBJ1-5; 9 positions agree with TRBD1. This CDR3 is 18 amino acids long. The germline V gene has CDR1 SGHTA and CDR2 FQGNSA. Losses at the gene ends were 3 bases for V and 1 base for J; bases not matched to a gene: 10. CDR3 in DNA: TGTGCCAGCAGCTTGGGACAGGGCGGGATCAGAAGCAATCAGCCCCAGCATTTT. Its protein product is CASSLGQGGIRSNQPQHF.

The chain employs TRBV11-2 and TRBJ1-2, with 9 bases aligning to TRBD1. This CDR3 is 14 amino acids long. The trim removed 4 bases at V and 3 bases at J, leaving 3 bases unmatched. CDR1 and CDR2 (germline): SGHAT, FQNNGV. This chain's CDR3 is CASSSRTGDYGYTF. The CDR3 DNA reads as TGTGCCAGCAGCTCCCGGACAGGGGACTATGGCTACACCTTC. The full variable domain, with the rest looked up from reference TRBV11-2 and TRBJ1-2, is EAGVAQSPRYKIIEKRQSVAFWCNPISGHATLYWYQQILGQGPKLLIQFQNNGVVDDSQLPKDRFSAERLKGVDSTLKIQPAKLEDSAVYLCASSSRTGDYGYTFGSGTRLTVV.

The chain recombines TRBV28 with TRBJ2-1; 13 nucleotides agree with TRBD2. This CDR3 spans 16 amino acids. Trimming at V came to 8 bases and at J to 4 bases, leaving 8 bases not matched to a gene. The germline V gene has CDR1 MDHEN and CDR2 SYDVKM. The CDR3 here is CASAGTSGARYNEQFF. The CDR3 bases are TGTGCCAGCGCCGGGACTAGCGGGGCGAGATACAATGAGCAGTTCTTC.

This clone appeared a few times. The rearrangement links TRBV5-4 to TRBJ1-2, with a tentative D call TRBD1 (5 bases). Germline V lookup: CDR1 SGHNT, CDR2 YYREEE (reference sequence). The ends were cut back, 4 bases at V and 3 bases at J, with 16 bases in the middle. CDR3 size: 15 residues. CDR3 nucleotide sequence: TGTGCCAGCAGCGTGGTGGGGGAGGGAGACTATGGCTACACCTTC. Protein product: CASSVVGEGDYGYTF.

The chain combines TRBV5-6 with TRBJ1-2; 8 bases match TRBD1. The CDR3 is made up of 17 amino acids. Germline V gives CDR1 SGHDT, CDR2 YYEEEE. J was trimmed by 4 bases and V by 1 base; bases with no gene match: 12. In DNA, the CDR3 is TGTGCCAGCAGCTTGCGTCAGGGGGCGCGGGTGGTCTATGGCTACACCTTC. It encodes CASSLRQGARVVYGYTF.